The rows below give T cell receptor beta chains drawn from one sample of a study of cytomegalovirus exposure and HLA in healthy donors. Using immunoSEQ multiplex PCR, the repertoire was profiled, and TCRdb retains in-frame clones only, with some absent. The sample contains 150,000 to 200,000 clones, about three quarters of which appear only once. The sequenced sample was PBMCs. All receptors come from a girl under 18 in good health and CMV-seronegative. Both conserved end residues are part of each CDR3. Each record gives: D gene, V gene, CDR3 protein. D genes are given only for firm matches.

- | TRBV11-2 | CASSFGTGYYGYTF
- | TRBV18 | CASSPQDRSNEKLFF
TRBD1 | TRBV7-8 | CASSLGTGDAQPQHF
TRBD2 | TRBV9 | CASSAGTSYHNEQFF
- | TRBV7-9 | CASSSPPGVGEKLFF
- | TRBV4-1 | CASSQAQGLLNTEAFF
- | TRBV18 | CASKGGSNTGELFF
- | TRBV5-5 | CASSTDVGEGGYTF
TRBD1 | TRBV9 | CASSPRTGGLGTEAFF
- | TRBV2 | CASSRTETTYGYTF
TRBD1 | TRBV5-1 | CATRDGTGATGELFF
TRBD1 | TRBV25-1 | CASLPGGNTGELFF
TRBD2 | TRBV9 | CASSVEWTSSSEQFF
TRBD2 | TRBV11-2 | CASSLGRLAAEQYF
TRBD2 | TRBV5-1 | CASSGGLAGGHNEQFF
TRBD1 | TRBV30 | CAWNRQGNYGYTF
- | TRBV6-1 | CASSEAPQRDEQYF
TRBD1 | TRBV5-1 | CASSLLGQTNTEAFF
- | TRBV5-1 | CASSSGGRQTYGYTF
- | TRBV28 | CASNSDSSYNSPLHF
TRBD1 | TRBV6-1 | CASSQRDRDYGYTF
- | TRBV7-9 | CASSPGQINIQYF
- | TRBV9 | CASSATQDTYEQYF
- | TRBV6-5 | CASSYSRYSLNYGYTF
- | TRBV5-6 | CASSLVPQDYPSHEQYF
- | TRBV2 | CASGGERNTIYF
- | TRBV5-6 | CASSFLTGKNTEAFF
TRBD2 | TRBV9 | CASSASGGASYNEQFF
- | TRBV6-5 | CAARWGQDTEAFF
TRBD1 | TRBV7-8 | CASSLEGQDNSPLHF
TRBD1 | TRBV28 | CASSLTPFGTGLGVTGANVLTF
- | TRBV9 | CASSVAGSRDEQYF
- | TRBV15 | CATSREGDSPYGYTF
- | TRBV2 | CASSEYYEQYF
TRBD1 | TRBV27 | CASSVGQGGMNTEAFF
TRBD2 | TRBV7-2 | CASSLAHRLAGNEQFF
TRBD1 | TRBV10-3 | CAISESVQGVSNQPQHF
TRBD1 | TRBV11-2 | CASSPTGDYQETQYF
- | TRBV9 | CASSFLWGGLGTEAFF
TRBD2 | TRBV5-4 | CASSPQRGGIETQYF
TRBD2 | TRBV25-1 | CASSDTGGAYEQYF
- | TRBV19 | CASSIVEGHLDQPQHF
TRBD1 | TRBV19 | CASSIPQGSYNQPQHF